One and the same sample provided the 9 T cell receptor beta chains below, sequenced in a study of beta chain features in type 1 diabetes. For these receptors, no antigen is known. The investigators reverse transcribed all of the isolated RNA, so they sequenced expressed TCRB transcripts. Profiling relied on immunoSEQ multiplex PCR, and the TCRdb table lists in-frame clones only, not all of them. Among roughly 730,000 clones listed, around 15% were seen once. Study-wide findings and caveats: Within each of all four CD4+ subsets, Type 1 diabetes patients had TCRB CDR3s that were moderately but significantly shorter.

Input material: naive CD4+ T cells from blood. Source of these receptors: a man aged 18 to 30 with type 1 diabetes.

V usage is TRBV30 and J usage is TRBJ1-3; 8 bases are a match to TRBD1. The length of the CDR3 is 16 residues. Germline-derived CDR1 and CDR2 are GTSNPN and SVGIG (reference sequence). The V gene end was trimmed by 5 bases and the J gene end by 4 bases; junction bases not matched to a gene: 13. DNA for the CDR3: TGTGCCTGGGAATCGACAGGGGTCAGTCGGGGAAACACCATATATTTT. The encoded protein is CAWESTGVSRGNTIYF.

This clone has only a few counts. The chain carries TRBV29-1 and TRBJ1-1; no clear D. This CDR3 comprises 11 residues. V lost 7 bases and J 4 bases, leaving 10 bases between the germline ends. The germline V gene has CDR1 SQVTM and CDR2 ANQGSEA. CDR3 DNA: TGCAGCGCAAGAGTCCGCACTGAAGCTTTCTTT. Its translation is CSARVRTEAFF. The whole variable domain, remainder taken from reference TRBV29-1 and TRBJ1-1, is SAVISQKPSRDICQRGTSLTIQCQVDSQVTMMFWYRQQPGQSLTLIATANQGSEATYESGFVIDKFPISRPNLTFSTLTVSNMSPEDSSIYLCSARVRTEAFFGQGTRLTVV.

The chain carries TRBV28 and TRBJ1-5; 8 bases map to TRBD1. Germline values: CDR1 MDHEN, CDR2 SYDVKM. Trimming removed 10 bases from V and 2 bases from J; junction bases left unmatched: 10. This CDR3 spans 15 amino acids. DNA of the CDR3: TGTGCCACCTCGTCGGGGGACAGGCGCAATCAGCCCCAGCATTTT. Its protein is CATSSGDRRNQPQHF.

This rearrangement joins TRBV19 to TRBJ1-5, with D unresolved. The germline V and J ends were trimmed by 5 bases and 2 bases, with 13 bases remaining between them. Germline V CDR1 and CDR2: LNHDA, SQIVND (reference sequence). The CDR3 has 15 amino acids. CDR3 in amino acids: CASSGLQARNQPQHF. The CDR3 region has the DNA TGTGCCAGTAGTGGTCTTCAGGCCCGCAATCAGCCCCAGCATTTT.

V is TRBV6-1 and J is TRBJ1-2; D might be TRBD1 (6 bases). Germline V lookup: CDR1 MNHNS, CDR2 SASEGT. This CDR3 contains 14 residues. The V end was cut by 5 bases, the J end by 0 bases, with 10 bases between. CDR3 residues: CASSFRGTNYGYTF. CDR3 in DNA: TGTGCCAGCAGTTTCAGGGGCACTAACTATGGCTACACCTTC.

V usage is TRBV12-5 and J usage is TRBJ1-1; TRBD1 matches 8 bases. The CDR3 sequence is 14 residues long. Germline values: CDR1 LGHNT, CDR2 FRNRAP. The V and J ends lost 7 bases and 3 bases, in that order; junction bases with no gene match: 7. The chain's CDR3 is CASVWTGRDTEAFF. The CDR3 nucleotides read TGTGCTAGTGTTTGGACAGGGCGCGACACTGAAGCTTTCTTT.

The CDR3 DNA is TGTGCCAGCAGTCCGGCCTTAGTTGCAAGGGATGGCACCGGGGAGCTGTTTTTT. Translation gives CASSPALVARDGTGELFF. The chain recombines TRBV11-2 with TRBJ2-2; D ambiguous. V shed 6 bases and J shed 4 bases, with 24 bases lying between them. The CDR3 consists of 18 residues. The germline V gene encodes CDR1 SGHAT and CDR2 FQNNGV.

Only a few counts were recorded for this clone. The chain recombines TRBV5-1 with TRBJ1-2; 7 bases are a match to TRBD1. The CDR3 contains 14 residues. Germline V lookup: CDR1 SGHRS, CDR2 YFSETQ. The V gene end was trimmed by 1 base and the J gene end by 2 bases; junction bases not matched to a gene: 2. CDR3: CASSLTGENYGYTF. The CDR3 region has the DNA TGCGCCAGCAGCTTGACAGGGGAGAACTATGGCTACACCTTC.

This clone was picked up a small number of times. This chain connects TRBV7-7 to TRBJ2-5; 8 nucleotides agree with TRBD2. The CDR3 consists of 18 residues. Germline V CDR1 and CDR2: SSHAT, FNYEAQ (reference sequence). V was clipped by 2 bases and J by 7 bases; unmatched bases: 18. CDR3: CASSLFGRGATATGTQYF. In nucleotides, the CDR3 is TGTGCCAGCAGCTTATTCGGGCGGGGGGCGACCGCGACGGGGACCCAGTACTTC.